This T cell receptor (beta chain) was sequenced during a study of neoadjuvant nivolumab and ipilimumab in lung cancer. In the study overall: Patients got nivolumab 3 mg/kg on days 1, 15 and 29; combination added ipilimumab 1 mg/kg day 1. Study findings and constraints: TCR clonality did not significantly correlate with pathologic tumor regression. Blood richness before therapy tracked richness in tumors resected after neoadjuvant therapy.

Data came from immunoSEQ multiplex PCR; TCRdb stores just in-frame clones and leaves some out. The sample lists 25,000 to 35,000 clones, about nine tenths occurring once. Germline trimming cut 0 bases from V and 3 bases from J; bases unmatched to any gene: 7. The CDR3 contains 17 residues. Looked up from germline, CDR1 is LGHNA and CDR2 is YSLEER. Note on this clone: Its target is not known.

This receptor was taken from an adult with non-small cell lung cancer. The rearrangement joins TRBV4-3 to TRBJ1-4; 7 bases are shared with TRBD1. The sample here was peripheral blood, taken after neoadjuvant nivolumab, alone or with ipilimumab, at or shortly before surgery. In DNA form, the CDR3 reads TGCGCCAGCAGCCAAGATTTAATGGGACAGTCTAATGAAAAACTGTTTTTT. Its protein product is CASSQDLMGQSNEKLFF.